Each of the 27 T cell receptor beta chains below was sequenced from the same sample in a study of T cell changes during pregnancy in multiple sclerosis. Measured with immunoSEQ multiplex PCR; TCRdb has only the in-frame clones, and not every one. Here the sample spans around 70,000 clones, under 95% being singletons. Source: peripheral blood, taken after pregnancy. Receptors originate from a female donor with multiple sclerosis, enrolled in a pregnancy study.

The chain is built from TRBV13 and TRBJ2-1; 7 nucleotides line up with TRBD1. CDR1 PRHDT and CDR2 FYEKMQ come from the germline V gene (reference sequence). Unmatched junction bases numbered 8, after V lost 3 bases and J lost 0 bases. This CDR3 contains 17 residues. The CDR3 sequence: CASSFPTGRNSYNEQFF. Written as DNA, the CDR3 is TGTGCCAGCAGCTTCCCGACAGGGCGGAACTCCTACAATGAGCAGTTCTTC.

The chain recombines TRBV18 with TRBJ1-1, with D uncertain. V was pared by 3 bases and J by 2 bases, with 13 bases between. CDR1 is KGHSH and CDR2 is LQKENI in the germline V gene. The CDR3 length is 15 residues. The CDR3 nucleotides are TGTGCCAGCTCACCGGTGGCGGCTCAAAACACTGAAGCTTTCTTT. Protein product: CASSPVAAQNTEAFF.

This sequence joins TRBV5-1 and TRBJ2-4, with 10 positions matching TRBD1. Trimming cost V 3 bases and J 2 bases; bases outside gene matches: 5. This CDR3 comprises 16 residues. Germline V gives CDR1 SGHRS, CDR2 YFSETQ. CDR3 coding DNA: TGCGCCAGCAGCTCCGGACAGGGGGGGACCAAAAACATTCAGTACTTC. Translation gives CASSSGQGGTKNIQYF. Looking up the rest from reference TRBV5-1 and TRBJ2-4 gives the full variable domain: KAGVTQTPRYLIKTRGQQVTLSCSPISGHRSVSWYQQTPGQGLQFLFEYFSETQRNKGNFPGRFSGRQFSNSRSEMNVSTLELGDSALYLCASSSGQGGTKNIQYFGAGTRLSVL.

CDR3 coding DNA: TGTGCCAGCAGCTTGGGGGGACTAGCCTTCTACAATGAGCAGTTCTTC. This encodes CASSLGGLAFYNEQFF. This rearrangement joins TRBV5-4 to TRBJ2-1, with 9 bases that match TRBD2. This CDR3 comprises 16 residues. V gave up 0 bases and J gave up 3 bases; unmatched junction bases: 4. Germline V gene data show CDR1 as SGHNT and CDR2 as YYREEE (reference sequence).

The DNA for the CDR3 is TGCAGCGCGGGATCAGGGGGCTCAGAGACCCAGTACTTC. Encoded protein: CSAGSGGSETQYF. The rearrangement uses TRBV29-1 and TRBJ2-5; 8 positions match TRBD1. CDR3 length: 13 amino acids. Germline CDR1 and CDR2: SQVTM and ANQGSEA. Germline trimming cut 7 bases from V and 4 bases from J; bases unmatched to any gene: 8.

The gene calls are TRBV11-2 and TRBJ2-3; D is possibly TRBD2 (6 bases). V lost 3 bases to trimming and J lost 1 base, with 14 bases between them. The CDR3 runs to 16 residues. Germline CDR1 SGHAT, CDR2 FQNNGV. The chain's CDR3 is CASSFTSSVGTDTQYF. CDR3 bases: TGTGCCAGCAGCTTCACCTCTAGCGTTGGCACAGATACGCAGTATTTT.

The chain recombines TRBV7-2 with TRBJ2-1; maybe TRBD2 (6 bases). Per germline, CDR1 SGHTA and CDR2 FQGNSA. CDR3 length: 18 amino acids. V was pared by 6 bases and J by 3 bases, with 24 bases between. The CDR3 DNA is TGTGCCAGCAGTGGTTCGGGACGGACTAATAGCTTCTACAATGAGCAGTTCTTC. This translates into CASSGSGRTNSFYNEQFF.

This rearrangement joins TRBV28 to TRBJ1-2; TRBD1 matches 7 bases. The CDR3 runs to 23 residues. J was trimmed by 2 bases and V by 6 bases; bases with no gene match: 33. The V gene's germline CDR1 is MDHEN and CDR2 SYDVKM. CDR3 sequence (DNA): TGTGCCAGCAGGGTAGTTAAGGGGACAGCGCGAATGCTCTCTACTCGCTTAAACTATGGCTACACCTTC. Translating gives CASRVVKGTARMLSTRLNYGYTF.

The chain has TRBV18 and TRBJ2-5; no firm D call. CDR3 length equals 11 residues. V was clipped by 2 bases and J by 5 bases, with 3 bases between them. Germline V gene lookup returns CDR1 KGHSH and CDR2 LQKENI. The CDR3 bases are TGTGCCAGCTCACCAGGCGAGACCCAGTACTTC. This encodes CASSPGETQYF.

The chain recombines TRBV2 with TRBJ2-7; perhaps TRBD1 as D (6 bases). This CDR3 has 16 residues. The V end was cut by 1 base, the J end by 2 bases, with 15 bases between. The germline CDR1 and CDR2 sequences are SNHLY and FYNNEI. The CDR3 spells CASSEGGVRGAYEQYF. CDR3 DNA sequence: TGTGCCAGCAGTGAAGGGGGAGTCAGGGGAGCCTACGAGCAGTACTTC.

The chain carries TRBV18 and TRBJ2-7, with 9 bases aligning to TRBD1. The CDR3 loop spans 15 amino acids. Germline CDR1 and CDR2: KGHSH and LQKENI. V gave up 5 bases and J gave up 4 bases; unmatched junction bases: 9. The CDR3 sequence is CASSSTGTGNYEQYF. The CDR3 DNA reads TGTGCCAGCTCATCGACAGGGACAGGGAATTACGAGCAGTACTTC.

This rearrangement joins TRBV2 to TRBJ1-2, with TRBD1 as a possible D gene (6 bases). CDR1 SNHLY and CDR2 FYNNEI come from the germline V gene. This CDR3 comprises 18 residues. Trimming stripped 6 bases from V and 4 bases from J, with 27 bases between. DNA for the CDR3: TGTGCCAGCAGGATTGCATTTGGACAGAAAGAGCTCGGCTATGGCTACACCTTC. It encodes CASRIAFGQKELGYGYTF.

In regard to this clone: At one end the junction does not follow the germline gene, possibly because of a read error. The rearrangement links TRBV10-3 to TRBJ1-1; maybe TRBD1 (5 bases). This CDR3 is 13 amino acids long. The germline gives CDR1 ENHRY, CDR2 SYGVKD. This CDR3 is CAVRQGEDTEAFF. The DNA of the CDR3 is TGTGCCGTCAGGCAAGGGGAGGACACTGAAGCTTTCTTT.

This chain links TRBV6-6 with TRBJ1-2; 8 bases line up with TRBD1. The CDR3 is 14 amino acids. V was clipped by 5 bases and J by 5 bases; unmatched bases: 7. Per the germline V gene, CDR1 is MNHNY and CDR2 is SVGAGI (reference sequence). As DNA, the CDR3 is TGTGCCAGCAGTAGACAGGGGATATTATATGGCTACACCTTC. Translating gives CASSRQGILYGYTF.

This clone was recorded a few times. The gene calls are TRBV7-2 and TRBJ1-2, with 7 bases fitting TRBD1. Unmatched junction bases numbered 7, after V lost 3 bases and J lost 9 bases. The germline CDR1 and CDR2 sequences are SGHTA and FQGNSA. The CDR3 has 13 residues. This chain's CDR3 is CASSLEGARSYTF. The CDR3, as DNA: TGTGCCAGCAGCTTGGAGGGGGCTCGGAGCTACACCTTC.

The rearrangement uses TRBV27 and TRBJ2-1; TRBD2 agrees at 13 bases. Trimming at V came to 5 bases and at J to 5 bases, leaving 6 bases not matched to a gene. This CDR3 contains 16 residues. CDR1 is MNHEY, CDR2 SMNVEV, per germline (reference sequence). The DNA for the CDR3 is TGTGCCAGCAGTCCCCGACTAGCGGGAGGCCACAATGAGCAGTTCTTC. It specifies CASSPRLAGGHNEQFF.

The rearrangement links TRBV10-1 to TRBJ2-7; a possible D gene is TRBD2 (6 bases). The V gene lost 0 bases and the J gene lost 7 bases, with 10 bases spanning the gap. This CDR3 is 13 amino acids long. Germline CDR1 and CDR2: WNHNN and SYGVQD (reference sequence). For the CDR3, the DNA is TGCGCCAGCAGTGAGTCCGGAGGGTGGGAGCAGTACTTC. Its translation is CASSESGGWEQYF.

This clone was seen once. The chain links TRBV5-4 to TRBJ2-7, with D perhaps matching TRBD2 (6 bases). CDR3 length: 14 residues. V was clipped by 3 bases and J by 5 bases, with 15 bases between them. Germline-derived CDR1 and CDR2 are SGHNT and YYREEE (reference sequence). The chain's CDR3 is CASSSPEGIHEQYF. In DNA, the CDR3 is TGTGCCAGCAGCTCCCCGGAGGGCATCCACGAGCAGTACTTC.

This clone was seen once. The V gene is TRBV5-4, the J gene TRBJ2-1; perhaps TRBD1 as D (5 bases). The CDR3 covers 13 residues. Trimming took off 0 bases at V and 9 bases at J, with 10 bases between the two ends. Germline V gene sequence: CDR1 SGHNT, CDR2 YYREEE (reference sequence). In nucleotides, the CDR3 is TGTGCCAGCAGCTTGGTCAGGGAAGGTGAGCAGTTCTTC. Translation: CASSLVREGEQFF. The entire variable domain, with the rest obtained from reference TRBV5-4 and TRBJ2-1, is as follows: ETGVTQSPTHLIKTRGQQVTLRCSSQSGHNTVSWYQQALGQGPQFIFQYYREEENGRGNFPPRFSGLQFPNYSSELNVNALELDDSALYLCASSLVREGEQFFGPGTRLTVL.

This clone was seen a handful of times. The chain joins TRBV29-1 to TRBJ1-1; perhaps TRBD1 as D (5 bases). CDR1 is SQVTM, CDR2 ANQGSEA, per germline. CDR3 length: 12 amino acids. Trimming took off 6 bases at V and 7 bases at J, with 15 bases between the two ends. The CDR3 DNA sequence: TGCAGCGTCACGTTTACGGGGGTTGAAGCTTTCTTT. Its protein product is CSVTFTGVEAFF.

This clone came up a few times. V usage is TRBV7-9 and J usage is TRBJ1-5; D not resolved. V was shortened by 4 bases and J by 4 bases, with 5 bases between the two germline ends. Germline lookup yields CDR1 SEHNR and CDR2 FQNEAQ (reference sequence). The CDR3 sequence is 12 residues long. Written as DNA, the CDR3 is TGTGCCAGCAGCTCCGTGAATCAGCCCCAGCATTTT. It translates to CASSSVNQPQHF.

The genes are TRBV6-5 and TRBJ2-7; perhaps TRBD1 as D (5 bases). V lost 6 bases, J lost 0 bases, and 12 bases lay in between. The germline V gene has CDR1 MNHEY and CDR2 SVGAGI. The CDR3 length is 14 residues. CDR3 DNA sequence: TGTGCCAGCAGCCGACAGCGCGGCTCCTACGAGCAGTACTTC. Protein: CASSRQRGSYEQYF.

This chain uses TRBV7-8 with TRBJ2-7, with 12 bases aligning to TRBD2. This CDR3 is built from 17 residues. The V and J ends lost 1 base and 0 bases, in that order; junction bases with no gene match: 4. The germline gives CDR1 SGHVS, CDR2 FQNEAQ. The CDR3 coding sequence is TGTGCCAGCAGCTTAGGACTAGCGGGGGTCAGCTCCTACGAGCAGTACTTC. The encoded protein is CASSLGLAGVSSYEQYF.

The V call is TRBV4-2, the J call TRBJ2-1; 9 positions match TRBD2. Losses at the gene ends were 0 bases for V and 4 bases for J; bases not matched to a gene: 4. The germline V gene encodes CDR1 LGHNA and CDR2 YNFKEQ. There are 16 residues in the CDR3. The CDR3 loop is CASSQDTAGGYNEQFF. Written as DNA, the CDR3 is TGTGCCAGCAGCCAAGATACAGCGGGGGGATACAATGAGCAGTTCTTC.

The chain carries TRBV28 and TRBJ2-2, with D unresolved. Germline loops: CDR1 MDHEN, CDR2 SYDVKM. This CDR3 contains 15 residues. V lost 5 bases to trimming and J lost 3 bases, with 13 bases between them. The CDR3 sequence: CASSLIPADTGELFF. The CDR3 DNA reads TGTGCCAGCAGTCTGATACCCGCGGACACCGGGGAGCTGTTTTTT. Supplemented by reference TRBV28 and TRBJ2-2, the full variable domain reads DVKVTQSSRYLVKRTGEKVFLECVQDMDHENMFWYRQDPGLGLRLIYFSYDVKMKEKGDIPEGYSVSREKKERFSLILESASTNQTSMYLCASSLIPADTGELFFGEGSRLTVL.

The chain links TRBV5-1 to TRBJ2-2, with D possibly TRBD2 on 5 matching bases. The CDR3 sequence is 13 residues long. Germline CDR1 reads SGHRS; CDR2 reads YFSETQ. V was shortened by 4 bases and J by 7 bases, with 11 bases between the two germline ends. In DNA, the CDR3 is TGCGCCAGCAGCATAACTAGTCTCGGGGAGCTGTTTTTT. This translates into CASSITSLGELFF.

Only one count was recorded for this clone. This chain uses TRBV7-9 with TRBJ2-1; weak D call: TRBD2 (6 bases). V was pared by 5 bases and J by 10 bases, with 24 bases between. Germline loops: CDR1 SEHNR, CDR2 FQNEAQ (reference sequence). This CDR3 is built from 16 residues. The CDR3 DNA reads TGTGCCAGCAGCCGTGATCTAGCGCCTAGCCCAACGGAGCAGTTCTTC. This gives the protein CASSRDLAPSPTEQFF. Together with reference TRBV7-9 and TRBJ2-1, the CDR3 gives the full variable domain: DTGVSQNPRHKITKRGQNVTFRCDPISEHNRLYWYRQTLGQGPEFLTYFQNEAQLEKSRLLSDRFSAERPKGSFSTLEIQRTEQGDSAMYLCASSRDLAPSPTEQFFGPGTRLTVL.